There are a few counts of the clone carrying this T cell receptor beta chain. Its antigen remains unidentified. This specimen comes from a study of beta chain features in type 1 diabetes. About the study: Healthy donors resembled patients in age, gender and cell yields.

Whole-study results and caveats: Naive, central memory and regulatory TCRB repertoires appeared more similar among patients than healthy donors.

Unmatched junction bases numbered 5, after V lost 6 bases and J lost 7 bases. Germline CDR1 is MNHEY and CDR2 is SVGAGI. The CDR3 consists of 14 residues. TCRB transcripts that were expressed got sequenced, as all of the isolated RNA had been reverse transcribed. Sequenced by immunoSEQ multiplex PCR; TCRdb stores in-frame clones only, minus some. Here the sample spans about 250,000 clones, about 14% being singletons. One heparinised blood draw averaging approximately 120 mL was given by each donor. Staining for CD45RO/CCR7/CD25/CD127/CD95/CD27 allowed sorting of CD4+ naive, central memory, regulatory and stem cell-like memory cells.

Sequencing was carried out using naive CD4+ T cells from blood. The clonotype was recovered from a woman in her thirties or forties in good health. V usage is TRBV6-5 and J usage is TRBJ1-4; TRBD1 aligns across 10 bases. The CDR3 sequence: CASSIGTGVEKLFF. The DNA for the CDR3 is TGTGCCAGCAGCATCGGGACAGGGGTTGAAAAACTGTTTTTT.